Listed below are T cell receptor beta chains from one sample, sequenced in a study of cytomegalovirus exposure and HLA in healthy donors. Sequenced by immunoSEQ multiplex PCR; TCRdb stores in-frame clones only, minus some. The data hold over 120,000 clones, with 80% to 90% observed a single time. The specimen sequenced was PBMCs. The receptors shown here come from a woman in her twenties or thirties in good health and CMV-seropositive. Each CDR3 is given with its conserved first and last residue. Fields, in order: V gene, D gene, J gene, clone size, CDR3 protein, CDR3 DNA. D genes are given only for firm matches. Only some rows state a clone size, as once, few, many or a class for expanded clones.

TRBV5-1	TRBD1	TRBJ1-2	-	CASSLGDRGLGYTF	TGCGCCAGCAGCTTGGGGGACAGGGGGCTCGGCTACACCTTC
TRBV2	TRBD2	TRBJ2-7	once	CATNQREGPYEQYF	TGTGCCACGAACCAGCGGGAGGGCCCCTACGAGCAGTACTTC
TRBV7-6	-	TRBJ2-3	once	CASSPLVATSTDTQYF	TGTGCCAGCAGCCCCCTAGTAGCGACTAGCACAGATACGCAGTATTTT
TRBV7-3	TRBD2	TRBJ2-2	-	CASSLTRVTSGSPGELFF	TGTGCCAGCAGCTTAACGCGGGTCACTAGCGGGAGCCCCGGGGAGCTGTTTTTT
TRBV7-9	-	TRBJ1-5	-	CASSFGDGASAPQHF	TGTGCCAGCAGCTTTGGGGATGGGGCGTCCGCGCCCCAGCATTTT
TRBV9	TRBD1	TRBJ2-7	-	CASSATAGGEQYF	TGTGCCAGCAGCGCCACTGCAGGGGGCGAGCAGTACTTC
TRBV12-1	-	TRBJ2-4	-	CARTSDRGAKNIQYF	TGTGCCCGCACATCGGACAGGGGTGCCAAAAACATTCAGTACTTC
TRBV29-1	TRBD1	TRBJ2-7	-	CSVRTGASYEQYF	TGCAGCGTCCGGACAGGGGCCTCCTACGAGCAGTACTTC
TRBV28	TRBD1	TRBJ1-2	-	CASSSQGRYGYTF	TGTGCCAGCAGCTCACAGGGGCGGTATGGCTACACCTTC
TRBV5-1	TRBD2	TRBJ2-3	-	CASSPPSGGADTQYF	TGCGCCAGCAGCCCACCTAGCGGGGGGGCCGATACGCAGTATTTT
TRBV27	-	TRBJ2-3	-	CASRGALTDTQYF	TGTGCCAGCAGGGGAGCTCTCACAGATACGCAGTATTTT
TRBV10-2	-	TRBJ2-7	-	CASRRGQGGSYEQYF	TGCGCCAGCAGACGGGGGCAGGGGGGATCCTACGAGCAGTACTTC
TRBV2	-	TRBJ2-7	-	CASSDIYWEQYF	TGTGCCAGCAGTGATATCTACTGGGAGCAGTACTTC
TRBV19	-	TRBJ1-1	-	CASSIGGQVNEAFF	TGTGCCAGTAGTATAGGGGGGCAGGTTAATGAAGCTTTCTTT